These 22 T cell receptor beta chains were all obtained from the same sample, sequenced in a study of sequential checkpoint blockade in melanoma. Regarding treatment: randomized to nivolumab then ipilimumab (arm A) or the reverse (arm B). Sequencing was performed with immunoSEQ multiplex PCR; in TCRdb, only in-frame clones are kept and a portion is missing. Here the sample spans 30,000 to 40,000 clones, around nine tenths being singletons. The sample in question was CD8+ T cells sorted from blood (inferred from file names), obtained from a patient given nivolumab and ipilimumab in sequence. These receptors originate from a human donor with melanoma.

V usage is TRBV7-9 and J usage is TRBJ1-1; perhaps TRBD1 as D (5 bases). Trimming pared 1 base from V and 0 bases from J, leaving 12 bases between. Germline CDR1 is SEHNR and CDR2 is FQNEAQ (reference sequence). CDR3 length equals 16 residues. The CDR3 bases are TGTGCCAGCAGCTTAGGCCGGGGGGTGTTGAACACTGAAGCTTTCTTT. Its protein product is CASSLGRGVLNTEAFF.

The chain combines TRBV10-2 with TRBJ2-7; a weak D match, TRBD1 (6 bases). The CDR3 extends over 12 amino acids. V was clipped by 2 bases and J by 6 bases, with 8 bases between them. Germline V gene sequence: CDR1 WSHSY, CDR2 SAAADI. DNA of the CDR3: TGCGCCAGCAGTGAGGGGACAAGCGAGCAGTACGTC. Amino acid sequence: CASSEGTSEQYV.

This rearrangement joins TRBV6-6 to TRBJ1-2; 7 bases match TRBD1. After removal of 2 bases from V and 4 bases from J, the junction contained 7 bases not matched to a gene. CDR3 length equals 15 residues. Germline V gives CDR1 MNHNY, CDR2 SVGAGI (reference sequence). The DNA of the CDR3 is TGTGCCAGCAGTTACCGCCGGGACAGAAGCTATGGCTACACCTTC. It specifies CASSYRRDRSYGYTF.

This clone has just a few counts. The chain carries TRBV4-2 and TRBJ2-5, with 9 bases fitting TRBD1. CDR3 length: 15 residues. With V trimmed by 3 bases and J by 0 bases, 2 bases remained unmatched. Germline assignment: CDR1 LGHNA and CDR2 YNFKEQ. CDR3 protein: CASSHRTGDQETQYF. The DNA of the CDR3 is TGTGCCAGCAGCCACCGGACAGGGGACCAAGAGACCCAGTACTTC.

The rearrangement links TRBV7-6 to TRBJ2-5, with 15 nucleotides matching TRBD2. CDR1 is SGHVS, CDR2 FNYEAQ, per germline. The CDR3 has 16 amino acids. V shed 5 bases and J 11 bases; nucleotides not matched to a gene: 12. The CDR3, as DNA: TGTGCCAGCAGCCTTCTTGCGGGACTAGCGGGAGGAGAGCAGTACTTC. Protein sequence: CASSLLAGLAGGEQYF.

CDR3 protein: CASSYPVGQGSNEQFF. The CDR3 coding sequence is TGCGCCAGCAGCTATCCCGTCGGACAGGGGAGCAATGAGCAGTTCTTC. The chain carries TRBV5-1 and TRBJ2-1; 9 bases are shared with TRBD1. Germline lookup yields CDR1 SGHRS and CDR2 YFSETQ. V lost 3 bases and J lost 6; bases outside the gene matches: 10. The CDR3 contains 16 residues.

The chain joins TRBV7-3 to TRBJ2-1, with 7 bases lining up with TRBD2. Losses at the gene ends were 2 bases for V and 6 bases for J; bases not matched to a gene: 7. The germline V gene has CDR1 SGHTA and CDR2 FQGTGA. The CDR3 length is 15 residues. DNA of the CDR3: TGTGCCAGCAGCTTATCGTGGGAGGGACGCAATGAGCAGTTCTTC. It specifies CASSLSWEGRNEQFF. Full variable domain (remainder filled in from reference TRBV7-3 and TRBJ2-1): GAGVSQTPSNKVTEKGKYVELRCDPISGHTALYWYRQSLGQGPEFLIYFQGTGAADDSGLPNDRFFAVRPEGSVSTLKIQRTERGDSAVYLCASSLSWEGRNEQFFGPGTRLTVL.

The rearrangement uses TRBV19 and TRBJ2-1; 7 bases fit TRBD1. The CDR3 consists of 14 residues. V shed 5 bases and J 4 bases; nucleotides not matched to a gene: 5. In germline, CDR1 is LNHDA, CDR2 SQIVND (reference sequence). CDR3 region: CASSPGTDYNEQFF. CDR3 sequence (DNA): TGTGCCAGTAGTCCCGGGACAGATTACAATGAGCAGTTCTTC.

V gene TRBV7-9 combines with J gene TRBJ2-1, with no clear D. CDR3 size: 14 residues. CDR1 SEHNR and CDR2 FQNEAQ come from the germline V gene (reference sequence). The V end was cut by 5 bases, the J end by 7 bases, with 15 bases between. CDR3 in DNA: TGTGCCAGCAGCCCCCCACAGATTCGTAATGAGCAGTTCTTC. This encodes CASSPPQIRNEQFF.

This clone was seen a single time. This sequence joins TRBV27 and TRBJ2-1; 9 bases map to TRBD1. V was pared by 4 bases and J by 3 bases, with 13 bases of the junction left unmatched. Germline values: CDR1 MNHEY, CDR2 SMNVEV (reference sequence). The CDR3 extends over 18 amino acids. The CDR3 sequence is CASSSLGTGFHFYNEQFF. For the CDR3, the DNA is TGTGCCAGCAGTTCCCTCGGGACAGGGTTCCACTTCTACAATGAGCAGTTCTTC.

The chain couples TRBV27 to TRBJ2-5, with D possibly TRBD1 on 5 matching bases. Gene TRBJ2-7 matches the end of the DNA better, so the J call may be wrong. CDR3 size: 16 residues. Germline V CDR1 and CDR2: MNHEY, SMNVEV (reference sequence). The chain's CDR3 is CASSRARGTQLDEQYF. The DNA of the CDR3 is TGTGCCAGCAGTCGAGCAAGGGGTACCCAACTGGACGAGCAGTACTTC.

This rearrangement joins TRBV19 to TRBJ2-3; TRBD1 matches 8 bases. CDR1 LNHDA and CDR2 SQIVND come from the germline V gene (reference sequence). This CDR3 spans 16 amino acids. V was clipped by 5 bases and J by 6 bases; unmatched bases: 13. CDR3 coding DNA: TGTGCCAGTAGTCATCGGACAGGGATGGGATGGGATACGCAGTATTTT. Encoded protein: CASSHRTGMGWDTQYF.

This clone was observed a handful of times. This rearrangement joins TRBV6-6 to TRBJ2-7, with D possibly matching TRBD2 (5 bases). V dropped 0 bases and J dropped 5 bases, with 17 bases sitting between them. The length of the CDR3 is 16 residues. Germline CDR1 MNHNY, CDR2 SVGAGI (reference sequence). The CDR3 DNA is TGTGCCAGCAGTTACTCGATGGCTAGCAGTGGCCACGAGCAGTACGTC. This gives the protein CASSYSMASSGHEQYV.

This chain links TRBV6-5 with TRBJ2-7; D may be TRBD1 (5 bases). The CDR3 contains 12 residues. V dropped 6 bases and J dropped 3 bases, with 9 bases sitting between them. Germline CDR1 MNHEY, CDR2 SVGAGI. CDR3 DNA sequence: TGTGCCAGCAGAGGACAATTCTACGAGCAGTACTTC. This translates into CASRGQFYEQYF.

This chain uses TRBV7-3 with TRBJ1-2; D call uncertain. Deletions cut 2 bases from V and 8 bases from J, with 12 bases between. Germline V lookup: CDR1 SGHTA, CDR2 FQGTGA. The CDR3 length is 13 residues. The CDR3 protein is CASSLGSQRGYTF. The CDR3 coding sequence is TGTGCCAGCAGCTTAGGATCCCAGAGGGGCTACACCTTC.

V gene TRBV27 combines with J gene TRBJ1-5; the match to TRBD1 covers 7 bases. There are 16 residues in the CDR3. CDR1 and CDR2 from the germline V gene are MNHEY and SMNVEV (reference sequence). The V segment lost 3 bases and the J segment 0 bases; nucleotides outside the gene matches: 5. The CDR3 spells CASSLQGTDSNQPQHF. CDR3 nucleotides: TGTGCCAGCAGTTTGCAAGGGACAGATAGCAATCAGCCCCAGCATTTT.

This clone was counted once. This rearrangement joins TRBV10-1 to TRBJ2-1, with TRBD2 matching 7 bases. Germline trimming cut 1 base from V and 8 bases from J; bases unmatched to any gene: 8. CDR3 length equals 15 residues. Germline V CDR1 and CDR2: WNHNN, SYGVQD (reference sequence). As DNA, the CDR3 is TGCGCCAGCAGTGAGTTTCCAGCGGGGCAGGATGAGCAGTTCTTC. Amino acids: CASSEFPAGQDEQFF.

The chain couples TRBV19 to TRBJ1-1, with 11 bases matching TRBD1. The CDR3 spans 15 residues. Germline-derived CDR1 and CDR2 are LNHDA and SQIVND (reference sequence). V gave up 3 bases and J gave up 5 bases; unmatched junction bases: 5. Here the CDR3 reads CASSMRTGGWTEAFF. In DNA, the CDR3 is TGTGCCAGTAGTATGCGGACAGGGGGCTGGACTGAAGCTTTCTTT.

The V call is TRBV6-1, the J call TRBJ2-2; 8 bases match TRBD1. CDR1 and CDR2 (germline): MNHNS, SASEGT. CDR3 length equals 14 residues. Trimming took 6 bases from V and 3 from J; bases not matched to a gene: 3. CDR3 sequence: CASSSGQDTGELFF. CDR3 DNA: TGTGCCAGCAGCTCGGGACAGGACACCGGGGAGCTGTTTTTT.

The rearrangement links TRBV5-4 to TRBJ2-2; 9 bases agree with TRBD1. This CDR3 has 16 residues. The V gene end was trimmed by 5 bases and the J gene end by 7 bases; junction bases not matched to a gene: 12. CDR1 is SGHNT, CDR2 YYREEE, per germline (reference sequence). The CDR3 DNA reads as TGTGCCAGCAGTCAATCCGGGACAGGGAGGATCGGGGAGCTGTTTTTT. Translating gives CASSQSGTGRIGELFF.

This chain joins TRBV7-3 and TRBJ2-5; D is possibly TRBD1 (5 bases). The CDR3 is 14 amino acids. With 2 bases removed from V and 5 bases from J, the gap between germline ends came to 12 bases. Germline V gene data show CDR1 as SGHTA and CDR2 as FQGTGA. In DNA, the CDR3 is TGTGCCAGCAGCTTAGGGCAGGGTGTGGAGACCCAGTACTTC. Translated: CASSLGQGVETQYF.

The chain uses TRBV27 and TRBJ1-2; D is possibly TRBD1 (5 bases). The CDR3 spans 15 residues. CDR1 and CDR2 (germline): MNHEY, SMNVEV (reference sequence). Trimming stripped 6 bases from V and 5 bases from J, with 19 bases between. The CDR3 sequence is CASSNTGGTWYGYTF. The CDR3 nucleotides read TGTGCCAGCAGCAATACCGGGGGTACCTGGTATGGCTACACCTTC.